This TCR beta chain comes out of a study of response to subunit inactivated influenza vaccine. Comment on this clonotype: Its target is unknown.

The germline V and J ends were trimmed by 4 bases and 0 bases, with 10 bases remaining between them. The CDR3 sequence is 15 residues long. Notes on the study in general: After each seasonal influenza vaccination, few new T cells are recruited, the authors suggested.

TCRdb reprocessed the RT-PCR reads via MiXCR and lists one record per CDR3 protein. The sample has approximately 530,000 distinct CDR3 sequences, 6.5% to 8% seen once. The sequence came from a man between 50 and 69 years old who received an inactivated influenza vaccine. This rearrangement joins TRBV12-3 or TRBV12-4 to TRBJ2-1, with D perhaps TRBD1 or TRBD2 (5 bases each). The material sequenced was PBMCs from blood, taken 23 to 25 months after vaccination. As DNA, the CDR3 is TGTGCCAGCAGTTGGGGACGGAGCTCCTACAATGAGCAGTTCTTC. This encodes CASSWGRSSYNEQFF.